This T cell receptor (beta chain) is drawn from a study of shared clonotypes between healthy human individuals. Study-level information: Each donor's CD4 naive and CD4 memory cells filled three plates apiece, CD8 naive two, and CD8 memory one. Study-wide points: The four-donor shared clonotypes exceeded non-shared clonotypes in generation probability, with non-shared ones scoring lower.

Deep-level assay runs were performed. On sorted subsets, replicate PCRs used about 180 ng DNA, or 31,000 or so T cell genomes. TCRdb's table, derived via immunoSEQ multiplex PCR, lists solely in-frame clones and lacks some. The table has more than 2,000,000 clones, around 94% seen once. A remark on this clone: Its target is not known.

The germline V gene has CDR1 MNHNS and CDR2 SASEGT. This CDR3 spans 16 amino acids. With 2 bases clipped from V and 0 bases from J, the junction kept 3 bases outside the gene matches. Specimen: naive CD4+ T cells sorted from blood. Subset in this sample: CD45RA+ positively selected. The chain employs TRBV6-1 and TRBJ2-3; 9 nucleotides match TRBD2. The sequence derives from a man aged 18 to 29 in good health. Here the CDR3 reads CASSELAGSSTDTQYF. CDR3 bases: TGTGCCAGCAGTGAACTAGCGGGATCTAGCACAGATACGCAGTATTTT.